This T cell receptor (beta chain) was recovered during a study of PD-L1 blockade in urothelial cancer. Study context: Blood drawn 3 weeks (second dose) and 6 weeks after treatment start was analyzed. There were a median of around 140,000 T cells in blood samples.

Study-wide points: Better survival was predicted when blood TCR clonality before treatment fell below the median.

The CDR3 extends over 16 amino acids. Per the germline V gene, CDR1 is SGHKS and CDR2 is YYEKEE (reference sequence). V lost 0 bases and J 5 bases, leaving 18 bases between the germline ends. Locally advanced or metastatic urothelial carcinoma affected all patients. Assay: immunoSEQ multiplex PCR; the TCRdb copy retains only in-frame clones and omits some. The sample has over 50,000 clones, approximately 86% seen once. A single count supports this clone. Its cognate antigen is unknown. This clonotype was sampled from a man in his fifties or sixties with urothelial cancer. The input for sequencing was PBMCs, taken around atezolizumab (anti-PD-L1) treatment. The V and J genes are TRBV5-5 and TRBJ2-7, with D tentatively TRBD2 (6 bases). CDR3 nucleotides: TGTGCCAGCAGCTTGGTGACGGGAGTCTTTCTGAACGAGCAGTACTTC. This encodes CASSLVTGVFLNEQYF.